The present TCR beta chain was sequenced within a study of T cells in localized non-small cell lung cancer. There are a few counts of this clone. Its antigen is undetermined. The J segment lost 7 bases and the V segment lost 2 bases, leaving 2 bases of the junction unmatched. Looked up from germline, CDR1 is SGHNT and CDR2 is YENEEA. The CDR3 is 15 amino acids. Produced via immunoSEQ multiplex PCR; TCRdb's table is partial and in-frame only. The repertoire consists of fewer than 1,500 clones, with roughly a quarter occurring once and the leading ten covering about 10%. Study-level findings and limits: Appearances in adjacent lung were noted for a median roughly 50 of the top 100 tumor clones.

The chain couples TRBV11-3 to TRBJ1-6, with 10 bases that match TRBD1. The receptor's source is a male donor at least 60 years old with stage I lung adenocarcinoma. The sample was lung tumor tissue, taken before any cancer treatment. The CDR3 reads CASSLRDRGNSPLHF. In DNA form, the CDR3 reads TGTGCCAGCAGCTTAAGGGACAGGGGAAATTCACCCCTCCACTTT.